Included here is one T cell receptor beta chain sequence, with context. The antigen is undetermined. The sample originates from a study of blood T cells in healthy people across ages. Findings and caveats of the study: Comparison with aged donors showed that long-lived donors had more naive CD4+ cells and higher diversity.

A second PCR of 7 to 11 cycles used a sample-barcoded 5' primer and a J-beta primer mix. TCRdb re-called the 5' RACE reads with MiXCR, one entry per CDR3 protein. The table lists around 1.5 million distinct CDR3 sequences, 40% to 50% of them singletons, with roughly 8.2% in the top ten. The germline CDR1 and CDR2 sequences are SGHDN and FVKESK. This CDR3 has 20 amino acids. V shed 3 bases and J 2 bases; nucleotides not matched to a gene: 17. The receptor was isolated from a woman younger than 35 in good health. Material: blood. The chain links TRBV14 to TRBJ2-3; TRBD2 aligns across 10 bases. CDR3 bases: TGTGCCAGCAGCCACCTCCTAGCGGGAGCACCCCCTATCAACACAGATACGCAGTATTTT. This gives the protein CASSHLLAGAPPINTDTQYF. Together with reference TRBV14 and TRBJ2-3, the CDR3 gives the full variable domain: EAGVTQFPSHSVIEKGQTVTLRCDPISGHDNLYWYRRVMGKEIKFLLHFVKESKQDESGMPNNRFLAERTGGTYSTLKVQPAELEDSGVYFCASSHLLAGAPPINTDTQYFGPGTRLTVL.